Listed here is a single TCR beta chain. As yet, its antigen is unknown. Amplified TCR beta CDR3 regions came from RNA transcripts. When the TCR CDR3 underwent first-round RT-PCR, the HTBI primer set was used. TCRdb analysed the multiplex PCR reads with MiXCR anew, one entry per CDR3 protein. The table records approximately 690,000 distinct CDR3 sequences, less than 25% of them present only once. The data originate from a study of T cells in Graves' hyperthyroidism and ophthalmopathy. The germline V gene has CDR1 DFQATT and CDR2 SNEGSKA (reference sequence). The CDR3 has 18 residues. J was trimmed by 0 bases and V by 0 bases; bases with no gene match: 9. General study results and limits: Most thyroid-expanded clonotypes above 0.001 were also found in blood.

The source is a man younger than 40 with Graves' ophthalmopathy. Sequenced material: blood. The rearrangement uses TRBV20-1 and TRBJ2-2; 8 bases map to TRBD1. The DNA for the CDR3 is TGCAGTGCTAGAGATGGGAACAGGGGGATTTCGAACACCGGGGAGCTGTTTTTT. Translation gives CSARDGNRGISNTGELFF.